A selection of T cell receptor beta chains follows, all from one sample in a study of shared clonotypes between healthy human individuals. Measured with immunoSEQ multiplex PCR; TCRdb has only the in-frame clones, and not every one. Among some 1.5 million clones listed, about 96% were seen once. The specimen sequenced was naive CD4+ T cells sorted from blood. The origin of the receptors is a man aged 25 to 45 in good health. The CDR3 runs from the conserved cysteine through the conserved F or W. The D gene is left open where the match is weak. Clone size appears in some rows only: once, few, many, or a class for an expanded clone.

d_gene	j_gene	v_gene	abundance	CDR3aa	CDR3nt
TRBD1	TRBJ2-7	TRBV5-1	.	CASSLFGTGVDEQYF	TGCGCCAGCAGCTTGTTCGGGACAGGGGTTGACGAGCAGTACTTC
.	TRBJ1-2	TRBV27	.	CASKFQGLGYGYTF	TGTGCCAGCAAATTCCAGGGCCTAGGCTATGGCTACACCTTC
.	TRBJ2-5	TRBV28	.	CASSLYRGDRLVETQYF	TGTGCCAGCAGTCTCTATCGGGGGGACAGGTTGGTAGAGACCCAGTACTTC
.	TRBJ1-5	TRBV27	.	CASRAQGSNQPQHF	TGTGCCAGCAGGGCACAGGGTAGCAATCAGCCCCAGCATTTT
TRBD2	TRBJ2-3	TRBV7-9	once	CASSLGTSGEHTDTQYF	TGTGCCAGCAGCTTAGGCACTAGCGGGGAACACACAGATACGCAGTATTTT
TRBD2	TRBJ2-2	TRBV6-4	.	CASSDSGLAARFGELFF	TGTGCCAGCAGTGACTCCGGACTAGCGGCTAGGTTCGGGGAGCTGTTTTTT
.	TRBJ2-2	TRBV18	.	CASSPTVNPGELFF	TGTGCCAGCTCACCAACGGTTAACCCCGGGGAGCTGTTTTTT
TRBD1	TRBJ2-1	TRBV15	.	CATSRDTGGLYNEQFF	TGTGCCACCAGCAGAGATACAGGGGGTCTGTACAATGAGCAGTTCTTC
.	TRBJ2-3	TRBV11-2	once	CASSSLSGRRHATDTQYF	TGTGCCAGCAGCTCCCTAAGTGGGAGACGTCATGCCACAGATACGCAGTATTTT
.	TRBJ2-7	TRBV7-9	few	CASSLGRSEQYF	TGTGCCAGCAGCTTAGGCCGTTCCGAGCAGTACTTC
.	TRBJ1-5	TRBV19	.	CASMKANQPQHF	TGTGCCAGTATGAAGGCCAATCAGCCCCAGCATTTT
.	TRBJ1-5	TRBV7-2	once	CASSFSGGNQPQHF	TGTGCCAGCAGCTTTTCGGGGGGCAATCAGCCCCAGCATTTT
.	TRBJ1-1	TRBV28	.	CASTVNTEAFF	TGTGCCAGCACAGTAAACACTGAAGCTTTCTTT
TRBD2	TRBJ2-1	TRBV6-1	.	CASSGTSGSHNEQFF	TGTGCCAGCAGTGGGACTAGCGGGAGCCACAATGAGCAGTTCTTC
.	TRBJ2-7	TRBV7-9	.	CASSLSIYEQYF	TGTGCCAGCAGCTTAAGCATCTACGAGCAGTACTTC
.	TRBJ2-5	TRBV7-3	.	CASSRDGLGGETQYF	TGTGCCAGCAGCCGAGATGGTCTTGGGGGGGAGACCCAGTACTTC
.	TRBJ2-3	TRBV5-6	.	CASSFRLNTDTQYF	TGTGCCAGCAGCTTTCGACTTAACACAGATACGCAGTATTTT
.	TRBJ1-5	TRBV7-2	.	CASSLGQKNQPQHF	TGTGCCAGCAGCTTAGGACAGAAGAATCAGCCCCAGCATTTT
.	TRBJ2-2	TRBV18	.	CASSRDRGTGELFF	TGTGCCAGCTCGCGGGACAGAGGAACCGGGGAGCTGTTTTTT
.	TRBJ1-1	TRBV5-6	.	CASSLAEFTEAFF	TGTGCCAGCAGCTTGGCGGAGTTCACTGAAGCTTTCTTT
.	TRBJ1-4	TRBV19	.	CASSHFNSNEKLFF	TGTGCCAGTAGCCACTTTAACAGCAATGAAAAACTGTTTTTT
.	TRBJ2-5	TRBV2	.	CASSGLLGQETQYF	TGTGCCAGCAGTGGGCTACTAGGTCAAGAGACCCAGTACTTC
.	TRBJ2-1	TRBV9	.	CASTAEGMDEQFF	TGTGCCAGCACCGCAGAGGGCATGGATGAGCAGTTCTTC
.	TRBJ2-1	TRBV5-1	once	CASSLSGGHNEQFF	TGCGCCAGCAGCTTGTCGGGTGGGCACAATGAGCAGTTCTTC
.	TRBJ2-7	TRBV5-1	.	CASSPEGGTPYEQYF	TGCGCCAGCAGCCCCGAGGGGGGAACACCCTACGAGCAGTACTTC
.	TRBJ1-2	TRBV28	.	CATRSRRPNYGYTF	TGTGCCACCAGAAGCAGGAGACCTAACTATGGCTACACCTTC
TRBD2	TRBJ2-5	TRBV19	.	CASTQQGLAAETQYF	TGTGCCAGTACCCAACAGGGACTAGCGGCAGAGACCCAGTACTTC
.	TRBJ1-1	TRBV19	once	CASSTGRSTEAFF	TGTGCCAGTAGCACAGGGAGGTCCACTGAAGCTTTCTTT
TRBD2	TRBJ2-7	TRBV5-1	.	CASSTLAGGPYEQYF	TGCGCCAGCAGCACTCTAGCGGGAGGCCCCTACGAGCAGTACTTC
.	TRBJ2-2	TRBV29-1	few	CSVALRPYSGELFF	TGCAGCGTTGCCCTACGACCATACTCCGGGGAGCTGTTTTTT
TRBD1	TRBJ2-5	TRBV5-8	once	CASSHKGQGKETQYF	TGTGCCAGCAGCCACAAAGGACAGGGGAAAGAGACCCAGTACTTC
.	TRBJ1-5	TRBV18	.	CASSPGFGFNQPQHF	TGTGCCAGCTCACCAGGTTTCGGATTCAATCAGCCCCAGCATTTT
.	TRBJ2-7	TRBV10-2	.	CASSDGFYEQYF	TGCGCCAGCAGTGATGGGTTCTACGAGCAGTACTTC
.	TRBJ1-2	TRBV20-1	.	CSAGDPYGYTF	TGCAGTGCTGGGGATCCTTATGGCTACACCTTC
.	TRBJ2-1	TRBV5-1	once	CASSLGTVDEQFF	TGCGCCAGCAGCTTAGGAACAGTGGATGAGCAGTTCTTC
.	TRBJ2-4	TRBV28	.	CASSLQGSKEKNIQYF	TGTGCCAGCAGTTTACAGGGGTCGAAGGAGAAAAACATTCAGTACTTC
TRBD1	TRBJ2-5	TRBV4-1	.	CASSVQGASRGETQYF	TGCGCCAGCAGCGTACAGGGGGCTAGTCGTGGCGAGACCCAGTACTTC
TRBD1	TRBJ1-1	TRBV7-2	.	CASSPGGASTEAFF	TGTGCCAGCAGCCCAGGGGGCGCGAGCACTGAAGCTTTCTTT
TRBD1	TRBJ1-1	TRBV5-1	.	CASSLAQGATEAFF	TGCGCCAGCAGCTTGGCACAGGGGGCTACTGAAGCTTTCTTT
.	TRBJ2-3	TRBV27	.	CASAIGVTDTQYF	TGTGCCAGCGCCATAGGTGTTACAGATACGCAGTATTTT
TRBD1	TRBJ1-1	TRBV5-1	.	CASSLGTGVTEAFF	TGCGCCAGCAGCTTGGGGACAGGGGTGACTGAAGCTTTCTTT
TRBD2	TRBJ2-1	TRBV19	.	CASSRGTSASYNEQFF	TGTGCCAGTAGTAGGGGGACTAGCGCGTCCTACAATGAGCAGTTCTTC
.	TRBJ2-6	TRBV28	.	CASSRMSGANVLTF	TGTGCCAGCAGTAGAATGAGCGGGGCCAACGTCCTGACTTTC
TRBD1	TRBJ2-3	TRBV7-9	.	CASSLQGTADTQYF	TGTGCCAGCAGCCTACAGGGGACCGCAGATACGCAGTATTTT
.	TRBJ2-5	TRBV7-7	.	CASSLQGSQETQYF	TGTGCCAGCAGCCTACAGGGTTCCCAAGAGACCCAGTACTTC
TRBD1	TRBJ1-4	TRBV5-4	once	CASSFGQGEKLFF	TGTGCCAGCAGCTTTGGACAGGGGGAAAAACTGTTTTTT
.	TRBJ2-1	TRBV21-1	.	CASPQVGTSGYNEQFF	TGTGCCAGCCCCCAAGTAGGGACTAGCGGGTACAATGAGCAGTTCTTC
.	TRBJ2-5	TRBV5-1	.	CASSLTSLQETQYF	TGCGCCAGCAGCTTGACTAGCCTTCAAGAGACCCAGTACTTC
.	TRBJ1-5	TRBV7-9	few	CASSPPQSNQPQHF	TGTGCCAGCAGCCCCCCCCAGAGCAATCAGCCCCAGCATTTT
.	TRBJ2-2	TRBV6-5	.	CASSYWQTNTGELFF	TGTGCCAGCAGTTACTGGCAGACAAACACCGGGGAGCTGTTTTTT
.	TRBJ1-1	TRBV15	.	CATSREPTGSEAFF	TGTGCCACCAGCAGAGAACCCACAGGGTCTGAAGCTTTCTTT
.	TRBJ1-5	TRBV5-5	.	CASSREKAQPQHF	TGTGCCAGCAGCAGGGAGAAGGCTCAGCCCCAGCATTTT
TRBD1	TRBJ2-1	TRBV27	.	CASSAERDSYLSYNEQFF	TGTGCCAGCAGTGCAGAAAGGGACAGCTACCTTTCCTACAATGAGCAGTTCTTC
.	TRBJ2-2	TRBV28	.	CASPDMNTGELFF	TGTGCCAGCCCCGACATGAACACCGGGGAGCTGTTTTTT
.	TRBJ2-2	TRBV9	.	CASSVRRVNTGELFF	TGTGCCAGCAGCGTTCGGAGGGTGAATACCGGGGAGCTGTTTTTT